Described below is a single T cell receptor beta chain sequence and its context. Antigen: not known. The data originate from a study of monozygotic twins with inflammatory bowel disease. Findings and limits, study-wide: IBD patients shared fewer clonotypes with others than healthy twins, especially with disease activity.

This CDR3 region has 14 residues. The V gene's germline CDR1 is SGHAT and CDR2 FQNNGV. TCRdb derives one entry per CDR3 protein from the 5' RACE reads, leaving out DNA. The record lists roughly 170,000 distinct CDR3 sequences, of which the ten most abundant hold approximately 7.4%. The sample consisted of blood. The receptor's source is a human donor with ulcerative colitis or Crohn's disease, or a healthy co-twin of an affected twin (not recorded which). The chain has TRBV11-2 and TRBJ2-5; TCRdb calls TRBD1, which cannot be checked without DNA. CDR3 protein: CASSIRDARETQYF.